The clone carrying this T cell receptor beta chain was seen more than once but under ten times. Antigen: not known. MiXCR, run by TCRdb on the reads, gives a single entry per CDR3 protein. Of nearly 650,000 distinct CDR3 sequences listed, 20% to 25% are singletons. The source of the sample is a study of T cell repertoires in cytomegalovirus infection. Across the study: Public TCR beta signature analysis indicated the presence of both CMV infection and matching HLA type. General study findings and limits: Adding up the frequency of public TCR beta families identified people who carried CMV plus the relevant HLA.

V lost 1 base to trimming and J lost 7 bases; unmatched junction nucleotides: 5. Germline V gene sequence: CDR1 MNHEY, CDR2 SVGAGI. The CDR3 sequence is 15 residues long. The sample comprised CD8+ T cells from PBMCs. The TCR comes from a human donor in good health (CMV status not recorded). Some clones in this sample may be carry-over from other donors' samples. The chain joins TRBV6-5 to TRBJ2-2; 8 positions agree with TRBD2. This CDR3 is CASSYLREANGELFF. The CDR3 DNA is TGTGCCAGCAGTTACTTGCGGGAGGCGAACGGGGAGCTGTTTTTT.